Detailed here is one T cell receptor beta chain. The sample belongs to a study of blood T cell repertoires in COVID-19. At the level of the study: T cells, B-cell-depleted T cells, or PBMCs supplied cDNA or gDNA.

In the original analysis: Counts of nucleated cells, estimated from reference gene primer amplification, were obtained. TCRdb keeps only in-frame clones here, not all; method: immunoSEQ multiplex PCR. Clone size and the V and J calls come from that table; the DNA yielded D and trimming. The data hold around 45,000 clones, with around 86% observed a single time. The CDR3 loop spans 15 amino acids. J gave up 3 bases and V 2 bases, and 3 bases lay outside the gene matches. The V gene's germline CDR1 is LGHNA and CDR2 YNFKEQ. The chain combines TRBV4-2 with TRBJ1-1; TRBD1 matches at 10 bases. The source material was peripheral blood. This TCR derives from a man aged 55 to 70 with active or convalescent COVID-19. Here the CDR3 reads CASSQTGTGDTEAFF. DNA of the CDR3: TGTGCCAGCAGCCAAACCGGGACAGGGGACACTGAAGCTTTCTTT.